These 26 T cell receptor beta chains share one sample of origin, sequenced in a study of T cells after posttransplantation cyclophosphamide. The method was immunoSEQ multiplex PCR; TCRdb's version includes in-frame clones alone and lacks a portion of them. The sample contains 35,000 to 40,000 clones, none of them singletons. The sequenced sample consisted of PBMCs. The receptors stem from a man aged 30 to 45 in good health and a related stem cell transplant donor.

The chain is built from TRBV24-1 and TRBJ2-3; 12 nucleotides align to TRBD2. This CDR3 region has 16 residues. With V trimmed by 4 bases and J by 4 bases, 5 bases remained unmatched. Looked up from germline, CDR1 is KGHDR and CDR2 is SFDVKD. CDR3 amino acids: CATSEASGGAADTQYF. As DNA, the CDR3 is TGTGCCACCAGTGAGGCTAGCGGGGGGGCGGCAGATACGCAGTATTTT.

This clone came up many times. The chain is built from TRBV11-2 and TRBJ1-2, with a possible D match to TRBD1 (6 bases). This CDR3 is 13 amino acids long. Germline V gives CDR1 SGHAT, CDR2 FQNNGV. The germline V and J ends were trimmed by 0 bases and 8 bases, with 10 bases remaining between them. This chain's CDR3 is CASSLDRGSGYTF. Here the CDR3 DNA reads TGTGCCAGCAGCTTAGACAGGGGTTCGGGCTACACCTTC.

This clone was observed at least ten times. The chain joins TRBV9 to TRBJ2-1; TRBD1 agrees at 8 bases. V trimming: 4 bases; J trimming: 5 bases; junction bases outside the gene matches: 8. This CDR3 has 15 amino acids. Germline V gene lookup returns CDR1 SGDLS and CDR2 YYNGEE. This CDR3 reads CASSTWDRPNNEQFF. CDR3 in DNA: TGTGCCAGCAGCACCTGGGACAGGCCTAACAATGAGCAGTTCTTC.

This clone was counted between two and nine times. The chain links TRBV29-1 to TRBJ1-2; D not certain. The CDR3 has 12 residues. Germline CDR1 reads SQVTM; CDR2 reads ANQGSEA. The V end lost 4 bases, the J end lost 7 bases, and 13 bases lay between the germline ends. CDR3 loop: CSVGGPTGGYTF. CDR3 coding DNA: TGCAGCGTTGGTGGCCCCACGGGTGGCTACACCTTC. Full variable domain (outside the CDR3, taken from reference TRBV29-1 and TRBJ1-2): SAVISQKPSRDICQRGTSLTIQCQVDSQVTMMFWYRQQPGQSLTLIATANQGSEATYESGFVIDKFPISRPNLTFSTLTVSNMSPEDSSIYLCSVGGPTGGYTFGSGTRLTVV.

The sample holds many counts of this clone. The chain carries TRBV7-9 and TRBJ1-2; TRBD1 matches 12 bases. The germline gives CDR1 SEHNR, CDR2 FQNEAQ (reference sequence). Unmatched junction bases numbered 4, after V lost 5 bases and J lost 6 bases. The CDR3 has 14 residues. This CDR3 reads CASSRGQGADGYTF. Here the CDR3 DNA reads TGTGCCAGCAGCCGGGGACAGGGGGCGGATGGCTACACCTTC.

In this sample, this clone turned up many times. V gene TRBV6-2 or TRBV6-3 combines with J gene TRBJ2-1, with 7 positions matching TRBD2. The trim removed 4 bases at V and 4 bases at J, leaving 7 bases unmatched. This CDR3 has 15 residues. Germline values: CDR1 MNHEY, CDR2 SVGEGT. CDR3: CASSFPRGNYNEQFF. The CDR3 DNA sequence: TGTGCCAGCAGTTTCCCGCGGGGGAATTACAATGAGCAGTTCTTC.

The sample holds a few counts of this clone. The CDR3 loop is CASSAAISDNSYEQYF. In DNA form, the CDR3 reads TGTGCCAGCAGCGCCGCCATTTCGGACAATTCCTACGAGCAGTACTTC. This chain uses TRBV9 with TRBJ2-7; TRBD1 might be the D (5 bases). The germline gives CDR1 SGDLS, CDR2 YYNGEE. V was pared by 3 bases and J by 1 base, with 17 bases between. The CDR3 loop spans 16 amino acids. Using reference TRBV9 and TRBJ2-7 for the parts outside the CDR3, the full variable domain is DSGVTQTPKHLITATGQRVTLRCSPRSGDLSVYWYQQSLDQGLQFLIQYYNGEERAKGNILERFSAQQFPDLHSELNLSSLELGDSALYFCASSAAISDNSYEQYFGPGTRLTVT.

The V gene is TRBV6-5, the J gene TRBJ2-7; TRBD2 might be the D (5 bases). V lost 6 bases to trimming and J lost 6 bases, with 15 bases between them. The CDR3 runs to 13 residues. The V gene's germline CDR1 is MNHEY and CDR2 SVGAGI. The CDR3 DNA sequence: TGTGCCAGCAGACCTGGGATCGGGGTCGAGCAGTACTTC. It specifies CASRPGIGVEQYF.

This clone was recorded many times. The chain is built from TRBV24-1 and TRBJ1-5; 8 nucleotides agree with TRBD1. This CDR3 has 15 amino acids. V was pared by 3 bases and J by 3 bases, with 3 bases of the junction left unmatched. Germline assignment: CDR1 KGHDR and CDR2 SFDVKD. The CDR3 nucleotides are TGTGCCACCAGTGATCAGGGGGCTCTCAATCAGCCCCAGCATTTT. Amino acid sequence: CATSDQGALNQPQHF.

This clone was seen ten or more times. J is TRBJ2-2 and V is TRBV19, with TRBD1 matching 7 bases. Trimming at V came to 4 bases and at J to 4 bases, leaving 9 bases not matched to a gene. The germline V gene has CDR1 LNHDA and CDR2 SQIVND (reference sequence). CDR3 size: 16 residues. The CDR3 is CASSNTQHRGTGELFF. CDR3 in DNA: TGTGCCAGTAGTAACACACAACACAGGGGCACCGGGGAGCTGTTTTTT.

This clone was counted at least ten times. The chain has TRBV5-1 and TRBJ2-7; 11 nucleotides match TRBD1. The CDR3 has 16 residues. The germline CDR1 and CDR2 sequences are SGHRS and YFSETQ. Trimming cost V 0 bases and J 0 bases; bases outside gene matches: 2. CDR3 DNA: TGCGCCAGCAGCTTGGAAGGGACAGGGGGCTCCTACGAGCAGTACTTC. Protein product: CASSLEGTGGSYEQYF.

A few counts support this clone. The genes are TRBV5-4 and TRBJ2-3, with D tentatively TRBD1 (6 bases). V lost 4 bases and J 2 bases, leaving 11 bases between the germline ends. This CDR3 comprises 14 residues. Per germline, CDR1 SGHNT and CDR2 YYREEE (reference sequence). The CDR3 coding sequence is TGTGCCAGCAGCCCGGACAGTTACACAGATACGCAGTATTTT. Protein sequence: CASSPDSYTDTQYF.

At least ten counts were recorded for this clone. The chain joins TRBV12-3 or TRBV12-4 to TRBJ2-5, with D uncertain. Trimming shortened V by 5 bases and J by 5 bases, and 6 bases separated the two germline ends. The CDR3 consists of 11 residues. DNA for the CDR3: TGTGCCAGCAGTCAGGAGGAGACCCAGTACTTC. Its protein is CASSQEETQYF.

This clone occurred many times. The V gene is TRBV6-4, the J gene TRBJ2-2, with 8 bases lining up with TRBD2. The CDR3 runs 15 residues. V lost 4 bases and J lost 9; bases outside the gene matches: 10. CDR1 and CDR2 from the germline V gene are MRHNA and SNTAGT. The CDR3 bases are TGTGCCAGCAGTGTGGAAGCGGGGGATAACCGGGAGCTGTTTTTT. It yields the protein CASSVEAGDNRELFF.

The J gene is TRBJ1-2, the V gene TRBV7-9, with D possibly matching TRBD1 (5 bases). Germline CDR1 SEHNR, CDR2 FQNEAQ (reference sequence). CDR3 length: 18 residues. Trimming left V 1 base short and J 4 bases short, with 22 bases between. CDR3 loop: CASSLGNPMAGNFYGYTF. The CDR3 DNA is TGTGCCAGCAGCTTAGGTAACCCTATGGCAGGGAATTTCTATGGCTACACCTTC.

This clone was recorded many times. The J gene is TRBJ1-1, the V gene TRBV18; 8 bases agree with TRBD1. Germline CDR1 and CDR2: KGHSH and LQKENI. V trimming: 0 bases; J trimming: 4 bases; junction bases outside the gene matches: 7. This CDR3 comprises 16 residues. This chain's CDR3 is CASSPPSQGAGTEAFF. CDR3 nucleotides: TGTGCCAGCTCACCACCGAGTCAGGGGGCTGGCACTGAAGCTTTCTTT.

This clone was counted ten times or more. The chain has TRBV7-8 and TRBJ1-6; D unresolved. The germline gives CDR1 SGHVS, CDR2 FQNEAQ. Trimming took 5 bases from V and 10 from J, leaving 18 bases between them. CDR3 length: 15 amino acids. CDR3 amino acids: CASSPRGRVESPLHF. CDR3 bases: TGTGCCAGCAGCCCTCGCGGGAGGGTGGAATCACCCCTCCACTTT.

This clone was observed many times. J is TRBJ1-2 and V is TRBV23-1; tentatively, D is TRBD1 (6 bases). TRBV23-1 is known as an ORF, though its function is uncertain. The CDR3 has 14 residues. V shed 7 bases and J shed 3 bases, with 15 bases lying between them. CDR3: CASTLDRRYYGYTF. Written as DNA, the CDR3 is TGCGCCAGCACACTAGACAGGCGGTACTATGGCTACACCTTC.

This clone was detected ten times or more. CDR3 sequence (DNA): TGTGCCAGCAGTTTAACCGGGTACCAAGAGACCCAGTACTTC. This translates into CASSLTGYQETQYF. The V and J genes are TRBV28 and TRBJ2-5; D uncertain. This CDR3 spans 14 amino acids. Trimming pared 2 bases from V and 0 bases from J, leaving 7 bases between. Germline lookup yields CDR1 MDHEN and CDR2 SYDVKM. Using reference TRBV28 and TRBJ2-5 for the parts outside the CDR3, the full variable domain is DVKVTQSSRYLVKRTGEKVFLECVQDMDHENMFWYRQDPGLGLRLIYFSYDVKMKEKGDIPEGYSVSREKKERFSLILESASTNQTSMYLCASSLTGYQETQYFGPGTRLLVL.

This clone was recorded many times. V usage is TRBV11-3 and J usage is TRBJ2-1; 10 nucleotides align to TRBD1. The V and J ends lost 3 bases and 7 bases, in that order; junction bases with no gene match: 9. The CDR3 is 16 amino acids. CDR1 SGHNT and CDR2 YENEEA come from the germline V gene. CDR3 loop: CASSFVGTGEGNEQFF. In nucleotides, the CDR3 is TGTGCCAGCAGCTTTGTGGGGACAGGGGAGGGGAATGAGCAGTTCTTC.

This clone has ten or more counts. The chain uses TRBV7-9 and TRBJ1-5, with a weak D call TRBD1 (6 bases). CDR3 length: 14 residues. The germline gives CDR1 SEHNR, CDR2 FQNEAQ (reference sequence). V dropped 2 bases and J dropped 5 bases, with 10 bases sitting between them. CDR3 amino acids: CASSLSSGDQPQHF. DNA of the CDR3: TGTGCCAGCAGCTTAAGCTCAGGGGATCAGCCCCAGCATTTT.

The chain is built from TRBV6-5 and TRBJ1-1; D is ambiguous. This CDR3 is built from 14 residues. Germline values: CDR1 MNHEY, CDR2 SVGAGI. The germline V and J ends were trimmed by 5 bases and 1 base, with 11 bases remaining between them. CDR3 in DNA: TGTGCCAGCAGTACTCGTGGTTGGAACACTGAAGCTTTCTTT. Its translation is CASSTRGWNTEAFF.

This clone was counted ten times or more. J is TRBJ2-7 and V is TRBV5-5; TRBD1 aligns across 9 bases. CDR3 length: 15 amino acids. Losses at the gene ends were 4 bases for V and 3 bases for J; bases not matched to a gene: 8. CDR1 is SGHKS, CDR2 YYEKEE, per germline (reference sequence). CDR3 sequence: CASSVQGQGFYEQYF. In nucleotides, the CDR3 is TGTGCCAGCAGCGTTCAGGGACAGGGTTTCTACGAGCAGTACTTC.

This clone came up many times. V and J are TRBV6-4 and TRBJ2-3, with 9 bases fitting TRBD2. Germline loops: CDR1 MRHNA, CDR2 SNTAGT. The V and J ends lost 2 bases and 4 bases, in that order; junction bases with no gene match: 4. This CDR3 region has 15 residues. This CDR3 is CASSDELAGPDTQYF. DNA for the CDR3: TGTGCCAGCAGTGACGAGCTAGCGGGGCCAGATACGCAGTATTTT.

This clone has at least ten counts. V is TRBV4-1 and J is TRBJ1-2; weak D call: TRBD1 (5 bases). The CDR3 covers 17 residues. V was clipped by 0 bases and J by 3 bases, with 17 bases between them. Germline V gene lookup returns CDR1 MGHRA and CDR2 YSYEKL. CDR3 amino acids: CASSQDPDSTSYYGYTF. As DNA, the CDR3 is TGCGCCAGCAGCCAAGATCCTGACAGTACCTCTTACTATGGCTACACCTTC.

Many counts were recorded for this clone. The V call is TRBV5-4, the J call TRBJ1-2; TRBD1 might be the D (5 bases). The V gene lost 2 bases and the J gene lost 6 bases, with 14 bases spanning the gap. Germline CDR1 and CDR2: SGHNT and YYREEE (reference sequence). The CDR3 sequence is 14 residues long. The CDR3 reads CASSFVGGRNGYTF. The CDR3 DNA reads TGTGCCAGCAGCTTTGTGGGGGGACGTAATGGCTACACCTTC.